The 30 T cell receptor beta chains reported below all come from one sample, sequenced in a study of glioma-infiltrating T cells. Amplification of TCR alpha and beta CDR3 regions from RNA used iRepertoire nested multiplex PCR. Via MiXCR, TCRdb re-called the multiplex PCR reads, giving one row per CDR3 protein. The sample consists of over 100,000 distinct CDR3 sequences, about 25% of them appearing once. Sequencing was carried out using glioma tissue, nonneoplastic brain tissue, or PBMCs (not recorded which). The receptor source for this set is a human donor with low-grade glioma or glioblastoma, undergoing nonglioma brain surgery, or in good health (not recorded which).

This clonotype has ten or more counts. The rearrangement links TRBV10-3 to TRBJ1-5, with 8 nucleotides matching TRBD1. V trimming: 4 bases; J trimming: 1 base; junction bases outside the gene matches: 18. Germline V gives CDR1 ENHRY, CDR2 SYGVKD. This CDR3 spans 20 amino acids. CDR3 in DNA: TGTGCCATCAGTGCCGCGGATCGGACAGGGAGCATCATGAGCAATCAGCCCCAGCATTTT. The encoded protein is CAISAADRTGSIMSNQPQHF.

There are a few counts of this clonotype. This chain joins TRBV18 and TRBJ1-5; 11 positions match TRBD1. This CDR3 region has 19 residues. Looked up from germline, CDR1 is KGHSH and CDR2 is LQKENI. With 4 bases clipped from V and 0 bases from J, the junction kept 11 bases outside the gene matches. CDR3 amino acids: CASSRAGTGGTLSNQPQHF. CDR3 bases: TGTGCCAGCTCACGAGCCGGGACAGGGGGAACTCTTAGCAATCAGCCCCAGCATTTT.

At least ten counts were recorded for this clonotype. The rearrangement links TRBV7-2 to TRBJ1-5, with D uncertain. CDR1 is SGHTA, CDR2 FQGNSA, per germline. V lost 5 bases to trimming and J lost 3 bases, with 14 bases between them. This CDR3 region has 15 residues. The chain's CDR3 is CASSPTMAPNQPQHF. Here the CDR3 DNA reads TGTGCCAGCAGCCCTACAATGGCCCCCAATCAGCCCCAGCATTTT.

With respect to this clonotype: At one of its ends the junction is not consistent with the germline gene, which may arise from a read error. This chain links TRBV28 with TRBJ1-2; 8 positions agree with TRBD1. Germline V lookup: CDR1 MDHEN, CDR2 SYDVKM. The CDR3 is 14 residues long. In DNA, the CDR3 is TGTGTCAGCAGTTCGGACAGGGTTAACTATGGATACACCTTC. Translation: CVSSSDRVNYGYTF.

This clonotype was counted at least ten times. The chain combines TRBV4-3 with TRBJ2-3, with 7 bases matching TRBD1. This CDR3 comprises 16 residues. J was trimmed by 3 bases and V by 3 bases; bases with no gene match: 9. Per germline, CDR1 LGHNA and CDR2 YSLEER. The CDR3 loop reads CASSQQTGVRTDTQYF. DNA of the CDR3: TGCGCCAGCAGCCAGCAAACAGGGGTACGAACAGATACGCAGTATTTT.

This clonotype was counted many times. The chain couples TRBV27 to TRBJ1-6; 7 bases are shared with TRBD1. Germline CDR1 reads MNHEY; CDR2 reads SMNVEV (reference sequence). Germline trimming cut 3 bases from V and 9 bases from J; bases unmatched to any gene: 5. The CDR3 contains 14 residues. CDR3 nucleotides: TGTGCCAGCAGTTTCACAGGGGCTGCTTCACCCCTCCACTTT. It codes for CASSFTGAASPLHF.

In this sample, this clonotype turned up many times. The chain carries TRBV6-1 and TRBJ2-7; 7 nucleotides line up with TRBD2. The CDR3 covers 15 residues. Germline trimming cut 7 bases from V and 5 bases from J; bases unmatched to any gene: 14. The germline V gene has CDR1 MNHNS and CDR2 SASEGT. The CDR3 DNA is TGTGCCAGCAACACCTTGGGGCGGGAGAGAGACGAGCAGTACTTC. Its translation: CASNTLGRERDEQYF.

The sample holds one count of this clonotype. The junction does not match germline at one end; this may be a read error. The gene calls are TRBV6-6 and TRBJ2-7; D is unresolved. Germline values: CDR1 MNHNY, CDR2 SVGAGI (reference sequence). The CDR3 sequence is 13 residues long. The CDR3 DNA follows: TGTGCCAGCAGTGACTCGAATCGGAACGAGCAGTGCTTC. This sequence encodes CASSDSNRNEQCF.

The chain is built from TRBV9 and TRBJ2-5; D not certain. Germline V lookup: CDR1 SGDLS, CDR2 YYNGEE. V was cut by 1 base and J by 5 bases, with 3 bases left in between. This CDR3 has 11 residues. Here the CDR3 DNA reads TGTGCCAGCAGCGTATGTGAGACCCAGTACTTC. Protein sequence: CASSVCETQYF. Full variable domain (outside the CDR3, taken from reference TRBV9 and TRBJ2-5): DSGVTQTPKHLITATGQRVTLRCSPRSGDLSVYWYQQSLDQGLQFLIQYYNGEERAKGNILERFSAQQFPDLHSELNLSSLELGDSALYFCASSVCETQYFGPGTRLLVL.

This clonotype was detected ten times or more. The V and J genes are TRBV20-1 and TRBJ2-4; D not resolved. This CDR3 has 12 amino acids. Germline values: CDR1 DFQATT, CDR2 SNEGSKA (reference sequence). V gave up 0 bases and J gave up 4 bases, with 4 bases separating them. CDR3 sequence (DNA): TGCAGTGCTAGAGATCAGAAAAACATTCAGTACTTC. Residues: CSARDQKNIQYF.

The sample holds many counts of this clonotype. J is TRBJ2-7 and V is TRBV4-3, with TRBD2 identical over 7 bases. The CDR3 is 18 residues long. Germline trimming cut 2 bases from V and 3 bases from J; bases unmatched to any gene: 16. Germline V gene sequence: CDR1 LGHNA, CDR2 YSLEER. Written as DNA, the CDR3 is TGCGCCAGCAGCCAACACCCTCCGGCGGGAGCAGAATACTACGAGCAGTACTTC. It translates to CASSQHPPAGAEYYEQYF.

This clonotype was counted at least ten times. The chain links TRBV7-8 to TRBJ2-7; D not certain. Trimming took 1 base from V and 3 from J, leaving 7 bases between them. CDR3 size: 13 residues. Germline CDR1 is SGHVS and CDR2 is FQNEAQ. CDR3 residues: CASSLGGDYEQYF. As DNA, the CDR3 is TGTGCCAGCAGCTTAGGAGGAGACTACGAGCAGTACTTC.

This clonotype appeared many times. The chain couples TRBV20-1 to TRBJ1-1; D is uncertain. CDR1 DFQATT and CDR2 SNEGSKA come from the germline V gene (reference sequence). The CDR3 is made up of 14 amino acids. Trimming stripped 1 base from V and 11 bases from J, with 20 bases between. Here the CDR3 reads CSARALESHRSAFF. Here the CDR3 DNA reads TGCAGTGCTAGAGCCCTTGAGTCGCATCGCTCGGCTTTCTTT.

Comments on this clonotype: A much larger clone differs by one base, so this may be a read error. The chain carries TRBV2 and TRBJ2-5; D is perhaps TRBD1 (5 bases). V lost 7 bases, J lost 4 bases, and 13 bases lay in between. The CDR3 has 13 amino acids. CDR1 is SNHLY, CDR2 FYNNEI, per germline. CDR3 in amino acids: CASIPGFGETQYF. CDR3 nucleotides: TGTGCCAGCATCCCAGGGTTTGGAGAGACCCAGTACTTC.

This clonotype was observed at least ten times. The CDR3, as DNA: TGCAGTGCTAGTTGGGGAGTACAAAACATTCAGTACTTC. It translates to CSASWGVQNIQYF. The V call is TRBV20-1, the J call TRBJ2-4; D might be TRBD2 (5 bases). The CDR3 spans 13 residues. Trimming removed 3 bases from V and 5 bases from J, with 11 bases in between. CDR1 and CDR2 (germline): DFQATT, SNEGSKA (reference sequence).

A remark on this clonotype: At one boundary the junction diverges from the germline segment, which might be a read error. The J gene is TRBJ2-7, the V gene TRBV9; 10 bases map to TRBD2. The CDR3 extends over 14 amino acids. CDR1 is SGDLS and CDR2 is YYNGEE in the germline V gene. The CDR3 region has the DNA TGTGGCAGCAGCGCGAGCGGGAGGGCCTACGAGCAGTACTTC. The encoded protein is CGSSASGRAYEQYF.

This clonotype was recorded many times. This chain links TRBV20-1 with TRBJ2-1, with 10 bases fitting TRBD2. The CDR3 length is 14 residues. The germline gives CDR1 DFQATT, CDR2 SNEGSKA (reference sequence). Trimming removed 7 bases from V and 6 bases from J; junction bases left unmatched: 9. The CDR3 protein is CSGMPGLATNEQFF. DNA for the CDR3: TGCAGTGGAATGCCGGGACTAGCGACCAATGAGCAGTTCTTC.

Ten or more counts support this clonotype. The chain links TRBV4-1 to TRBJ2-1, with TRBD2 matching over 7 bases. The CDR3 spans 17 residues. The germline CDR1 and CDR2 sequences are MGHRA and YSYEKL. The V segment lost 3 bases and the J segment 6 bases; nucleotides outside the gene matches: 14. The CDR3 here is CASSHHGGRDRFNEQFF. CDR3 nucleotide sequence: TGCGCCAGCAGCCATCATGGGGGGAGGGATCGGTTCAATGAGCAGTTCTTC.

J is TRBJ2-3 and V is TRBV2; D gene ambiguous. The CDR3 sequence is 13 residues long. The germline V gene encodes CDR1 SNHLY and CDR2 FYNNEI. V lost 6 bases, J lost 2 bases, and 9 bases lay in between. CDR3 loop: CASRIQITDTQYF. CDR3 DNA sequence: TGTGCCAGCAGAATTCAGATCACAGATACGCAGTATTTT.

This clonotype was counted many times. The chain recombines TRBV5-1 with TRBJ1-1; 7 positions agree with TRBD1. The trim removed 9 bases at V and 9 bases at J, leaving 8 bases unmatched. Germline CDR1 is SGHRS and CDR2 is YFSETQ. There are 11 residues in the CDR3. CDR3 sequence: CATVQGTKAFF. The CDR3 bases are TGCGCCACCGTACAGGGGACTAAAGCTTTCTTT.

Remarks on this clonotype: Given a much more abundant clone one base away, this may be a read error. V and J are TRBV7-9 and TRBJ2-1; 10 positions agree with TRBD1. Germline V CDR1 and CDR2: SEHNR, FQNEAQ (reference sequence). The CDR3 is 14 residues long. The CDR3 loop is CASSLTGGYYEQFF. CDR3 coding DNA: TGTGCCAGCAGCCTGACAGGGGGCTACTATGAGCAGTTCTTC.

The sample holds many counts of this clonotype. V gene TRBV10-1 combines with J gene TRBJ2-5, with D perhaps TRBD1 or TRBD2 (5 bases each). This CDR3 region has 15 residues. Trimming shortened V by 6 bases and J by 2 bases, and 16 bases separated the two germline ends. CDR1 and CDR2 from the germline V gene are WNHNN and SYGVQD (reference sequence). The CDR3 loop is CASSPQRGAQETQYF. In DNA, the CDR3 is TGCGCCAGCAGCCCCCAGAGGGGAGCTCAAGAGACCCAGTACTTC.

This clonotype came up many times. The V and J genes are TRBV25-1 and TRBJ1-3, with D possibly matching TRBD1 (5 bases). The V gene lost 7 bases and the J gene lost 3 bases, with 13 bases spanning the gap. The length of the CDR3 is 14 residues. CDR1 is MGHDK, CDR2 SYGVNS, per germline. The CDR3 DNA reads as TGTGCCAGCAAGAGGGGAAGCCATGGAAACACCATATATTTT. Translated, it gives CASKRGSHGNTIYF.

On this clonotype itself: Sequence at one end of the junction differs from germline and may be a read error. The genes are TRBV11-2 and TRBJ1-3; D is uncertain. This CDR3 contains 14 residues. From germline, CDR1 is SGHAT and CDR2 FQNNGV. CDR3 amino acids: CAGSLYQAGNTIYF. The CDR3 DNA reads TGTGCCGGCAGCTTATATCAGGCTGGAAACACCATATATTTT.

This clonotype was seen at least ten times. V usage is TRBV27 and J usage is TRBJ2-1; D remains ambiguous. Germline V CDR1 and CDR2: MNHEY, SMNVEV (reference sequence). This CDR3 region has 12 residues. CDR3 sequence: CFRPRSYNEQFF. CDR3 nucleotides: TGTTTCCGTCCAAGGTCCTACAATGAGCAGTTCTTC.

This clonotype was recorded at least ten times. This chain uses TRBV27 with TRBJ2-1, with D hard to call. Germline CDR1 and CDR2: MNHEY and SMNVEV (reference sequence). The length of the CDR3 is 14 residues. With 7 bases removed from V and 4 bases from J, the gap between germline ends came to 14 bases. The CDR3 region is CASTPLTPYNEQFF. As DNA, the CDR3 is TGTGCCAGCACCCCATTGACACCTTACAATGAGCAGTTCTTC.

A note on this clonotype: Just one base apart from a much larger clone, this may be a read error. The chain carries TRBV6-2 or TRBV6-3 and TRBJ2-4, with TRBD2 matching over 11 bases. Germline assignment: CDR1 MNHEY and CDR2 SVGEGT. The junction had 7 bases not matched to a gene; V was cut back by 2 bases and J by 7 bases. This CDR3 contains 16 residues. The CDR3 DNA follows: TGTGCCAGCAGTTACGCTAGCGGGGGGAGGCTGAACATTCAGTACTTC. It translates to CASSYASGGRLNIQYF.

Turning to this clonotype: Given a much more abundant clone one base away, this may be a read error. This chain uses TRBV7-3 with TRBJ1-1; no reliable D call. CDR1 is SGHTA, CDR2 FQGTGA, per germline. The CDR3 has 14 residues. The CDR3 is CASSSSELKTEAFF. DNA of the CDR3: TGTGCCAGCAGCTCCAGCGAACTGAAGACTGAAGCTTTCTTT.

In its sample, this clonotype was seen many times. The rearrangement uses TRBV5-4 and TRBJ1-4; TRBD1 matches 11 bases. The CDR3 covers 15 residues. Germline values: CDR1 SGHNT, CDR2 YYREEE (reference sequence). Trimming cost V 5 bases and J 7 bases; bases outside gene matches: 7. DNA for the CDR3: TGTGCCAGCAGTCGAACAGGGACAGGGGGTGAAAAACTGTTTTTT. Protein product: CASSRTGTGGEKLFF.

This clonotype was observed once. Germline and junction disagree at one end, which may indicate a read error. The rearrangement uses TRBV14 and TRBJ2-3, with 8 bases matching TRBD2. CDR3 size: 18 residues. The V gene's germline CDR1 is SGHDN and CDR2 FVKESK. CDR3 sequence: CASGQSLPGRARTYTQYF. DNA for the CDR3: TGTGCCAGCGGCCAATCTCTTCCCGGGAGGGCGCGGACATATACGCAGTATTTT.